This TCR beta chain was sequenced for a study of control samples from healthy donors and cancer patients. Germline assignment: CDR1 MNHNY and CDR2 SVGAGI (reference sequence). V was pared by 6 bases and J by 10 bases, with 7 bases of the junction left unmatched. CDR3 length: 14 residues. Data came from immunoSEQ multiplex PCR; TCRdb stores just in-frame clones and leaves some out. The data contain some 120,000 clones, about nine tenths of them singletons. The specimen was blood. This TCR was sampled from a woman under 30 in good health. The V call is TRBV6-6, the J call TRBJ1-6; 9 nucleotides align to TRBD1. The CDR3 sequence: CASSPGQGRSPLHF. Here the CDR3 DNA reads TGTGCCAGCAGCCCGGGACAGGGTCGCTCACCCCTCCACTTT.